This T cell receptor beta chain was captured by sequencing in a study of T-cell memory formation after mild COVID-19. Study-wide points: Cross-reactive memory apparently joined, as some responding clones appeared in pre-infection memory. CD4+ contracting clones lay mainly in CM and EM, CD8+ ones in EMRA. From day 15 to 85, contracting clones were balanced between CD4 and CD8, whereas later expanders leaned toward CD4+.

There are 15 residues in the CDR3. Trimming removed 6 bases from V and 2 bases from J, with 14 bases in between. This clonotype was observed a few times. The antigen is not known. TCRdb reanalysed the 5' RACE reads using MiXCR and keeps one entry per CDR3 protein. In the table there are about half a million distinct CDR3 sequences, 18% of which are singletons. The sequence was obtained from an adult woman who had mild COVID-19 (a few samples of this study predate the infection). Cell type and time point are not known. This rearrangement joins TRBV12-3 or TRBV12-4 to TRBJ1-3, with D possibly TRBD1 on 6 matching bases. Material for sequencing was PBMCs or a T cell subset sorted from them (not recorded which). CDR3 protein: CASRAGHLAGNTIYF. DNA for the CDR3: TGTGCCAGCAGGGCGGGACACCTGGCTGGAAACACCATATATTTT.